This section outlines one TCR beta chain sequence together with its context. Its target is unknown. This sample is drawn from a study of T cell responses to AZD1222 COVID-19 vaccine. Clones were read by immunoSEQ multiplex PCR, and TCRdb kept only the in-frame ones, dropping some. The profile shows approximately 130,000 clones, roughly 86% of them singletons. Study observations and caveats: Unmutated variant regions are reportedly targeted by nearly half of spike-specific TCRs. Most donors were white British, females outnumbered males, and clonal diversity was possibly underestimated. Spike-spanning, vaccine-associated CD4 TCRs were dominant at 160-218 and 743-854.

Pooled together were second doses at about 4 or about 12 weeks. V was trimmed by 1 base and J by 1 base, leaving 13 bases between them. The CDR3 totals 16 residues. Germline-derived CDR1 and CDR2 are SGHNT and YYREEE (reference sequence). The origin of this receptor is an adult who received the AZD1222 COVID-19 vaccine. Source: peripheral blood, taken 28 days after the second AZD1222 dose. The chain uses TRBV5-4 and TRBJ2-3; D tentatively reads TRBD1 or TRBD2 (5 bases each). The CDR3 DNA reads as TGTGCCAGCAGCTTGCGGGGCGTCAGGGGCACAGATACGCAGTATTTT. This gives the protein CASSLRGVRGTDTQYF.